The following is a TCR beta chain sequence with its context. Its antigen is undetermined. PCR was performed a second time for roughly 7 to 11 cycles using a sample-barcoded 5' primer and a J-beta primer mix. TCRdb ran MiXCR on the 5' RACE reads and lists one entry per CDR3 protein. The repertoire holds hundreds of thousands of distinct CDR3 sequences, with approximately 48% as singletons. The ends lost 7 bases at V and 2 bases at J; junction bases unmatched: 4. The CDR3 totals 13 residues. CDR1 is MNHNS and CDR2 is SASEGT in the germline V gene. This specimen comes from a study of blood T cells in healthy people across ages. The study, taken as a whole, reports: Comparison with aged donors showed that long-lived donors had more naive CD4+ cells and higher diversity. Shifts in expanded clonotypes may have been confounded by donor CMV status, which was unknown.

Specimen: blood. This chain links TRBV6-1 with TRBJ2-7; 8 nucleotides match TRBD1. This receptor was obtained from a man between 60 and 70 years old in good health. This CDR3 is CASKGQVPYEQYF. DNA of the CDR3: TGTGCCAGCAAGGGACAGGTGCCCTACGAGCAGTACTTC.